The 14 T cell receptor beta chains listed next were all sequenced from one sample in a study of CD8+CD57+ T cells in acquired aplastic anemia. Profiles of TCR beta VDJ and CDR3 were generated from a genomic DNA template. TCRdb used MiXCR to reprocess the reads, holding one entry per CDR3 protein. The sample consists of some 150,000 distinct CDR3 sequences, around half of them appearing once. CD8+CD57+ cell expansion had been shown by flow cytometry in patients chosen for sequencing. Sequencing was done on a sample of sorted CD4+, CD8+, or CD8+CD57+ T cells (not recorded which) from PBMCs. These receptors were collected from a human donor with aplastic anemia.

With regard to this clonotype: A much larger clone is a single base away; this may be a read error. The chain uses TRBV5-4 and TRBJ2-5, with TRBD2 matching over 10 bases. The CDR3 is made up of 17 amino acids. From germline, CDR1 is SGHNT and CDR2 YYREEE (reference sequence). Here the CDR3 DNA reads TGTGCCAGCAGCTTGGTGGTCAGCGGGGGGGCACAAGGGACCCAGTACTTC. Its translation is CASSLVVSGGAQGTQYF. Supplemented by reference TRBV5-4 and TRBJ2-5, the full variable domain reads ETGVTQSPTHLIKTRGQQVTLRCSSQSGHNTVSWYQQALGQGPQFIFQYYREEENGRGNFPPRFSGLQFPNYSSELNVNALELDDSALYLCASSLVVSGGAQGTQYFGPGTRLLVL.

This sequence joins TRBV2 and TRBJ1-2, with TRBD1 identical over 7 bases. This CDR3 is built from 14 residues. CDR1 and CDR2 from the germline V gene are SNHLY and FYNNEI. The J segment lost 3 bases and the V segment lost 8 bases, leaving 9 bases of the junction unmatched. The chain's CDR3 is CASELGTVYYGYTF. The CDR3 DNA follows: TGTGCCAGCGAACTAGGGACAGTCTACTATGGCTACACCTTC.

This clonotype was seen repeatedly, ten times or more. V is TRBV10-1 and J is TRBJ2-1; tentative D call: TRBD2 (5 bases). Germline V gene data show CDR1 as WNHNN and CDR2 as SYGVQD (reference sequence). The CDR3 sequence is 14 residues long. With 2 bases removed from V and 9 bases from J, the gap between germline ends came to 14 bases. As DNA, the CDR3 is TGCGCCAGCAGTGAGGGGTCGCCTCGGGGTGAGCAGTTCTTC. It codes for CASSEGSPRGEQFF.

This clonotype was observed at least ten times. This sequence joins TRBV5-6 and TRBJ1-2; the D is unclear. Germline V gene sequence: CDR1 SGHDT, CDR2 YYEEEE. Trimming stripped 6 bases from V and 4 bases from J, with 13 bases between. The CDR3 extends over 13 amino acids. CDR3 bases: TGTGCCAGCAACCCGGACGGACTCTATGGCTACACCTTC. Residues: CASNPDGLYGYTF.

The gene calls are TRBV10-3 and TRBJ2-3, with 7 bases aligning to TRBD2. CDR1 and CDR2 (germline): ENHRY, SYGVKD. Trimming removed 6 bases from V and 3 bases from J; junction bases left unmatched: 6. This CDR3 region has 14 residues. CDR3 loop: CAIRSGTTTDTQYF. In DNA, the CDR3 is TGTGCCATCAGGTCCGGGACTACTACAGATACGCAGTATTTT.

The count of this clonotype is one. The chain couples TRBV7-9 to TRBJ2-7, with D perhaps matching TRBD2 (7 bases). V dropped 6 bases and J dropped 5 bases, with 14 bases sitting between them. The V gene's germline CDR1 is SEHNR and CDR2 FQNEAQ (reference sequence). The CDR3 covers 13 residues. As DNA, the CDR3 is TGTGCCAGCAGTGGAACCGGGGGGCACGAGCAGTACTTC. This translates into CASSGTGGHEQYF. Complete variable domain (other parts from reference TRBV7-9 and TRBJ2-7): DTGVSQNPRHKITKRGQNVTFRCDPISEHNRLYWYRQTLGQGPEFLTYFQNEAQLEKSRLLSDRFSAERPKGSFSTLEIQRTEQGDSAMYLCASSGTGGHEQYFGPGTRLTVT.

Concerning this clonotype: It may be a read error: a sequence one base away is much more abundant. The genes are TRBV5-1 and TRBJ2-1, with 11 bases matching TRBD1. The CDR3 loop spans 15 amino acids. Per germline, CDR1 SGHRS and CDR2 YFSETQ. The trim removed 4 bases at V and 7 bases at J, leaving 7 bases unmatched. Here the CDR3 reads CASSSGQGAANEQFF. As DNA, the CDR3 is TGCGCCAGCAGCAGCGGACAGGGGGCGGCTAATGAGCAGTTCTTC. The full variable domain, with the rest looked up from reference TRBV5-1 and TRBJ2-1, is KAGVTQTPRYLIKTRGQQVTLSCSPISGHRSVSWYQQTPGQGLQFLFEYFSETQRNKGNFPGRFSGRQFSNSRSEMNVSTLELGDSALYLCASSSGQGAANEQFFGPGTRLTVL.

The genes are TRBV15 and TRBJ2-7; D is unclear. Germline V gene lookup returns CDR1 LNHNV and CDR2 YYDKDF (reference sequence). V shed 4 bases and J shed 3 bases, with 10 bases lying between them. The CDR3 totals 13 residues. CDR3 sequence reads: CATSTPGYYEQYF. CDR3 DNA sequence: TGTGCCACCAGCACCCCCGGGTACTACGAGCAGTACTTC.

This clonotype was counted only a few times. Possible read error: a much larger clone is one base away. The chain has TRBV7-9 and TRBJ1-1; 7 positions agree with TRBD1. CDR1 is SEHNR, CDR2 FQNEAQ, per germline (reference sequence). CDR3 length equals 14 residues. The CDR3 protein is CASSWGTAGTGAFF. The CDR3 region has the DNA TGTGCCAGCAGCTGGGGGACAGCTGGCACTGGAGCTTTCTTT. Variable domain in full (rest from reference TRBV7-9 and TRBJ1-1): DTGVSQNPRHKITKRGQNVTFRCDPISEHNRLYWYRQTLGQGPEFLTYFQNEAQLEKSRLLSDRFSAERPKGSFSTLEIQRTEQGDSAMYLCASSWGTAGTGAFFGQGTRLTVV.

This clonotype was seen many times. The J gene is TRBJ2-7, the V gene TRBV10-3; 7 positions match TRBD1. In germline, CDR1 is ENHRY, CDR2 SYGVKD. Germline trimming cut 6 bases from V and 6 bases from J; bases unmatched to any gene: 8. The CDR3 is made up of 13 amino acids. Written as DNA, the CDR3 is TGTGCCATCAGAACCGAGACAGGGATCGAGCAGTACTTC. Amino acids: CAIRTETGIEQYF.

The V gene is TRBV7-9, the J gene TRBJ2-7, with D perhaps being TRBD1 or TRBD2 (5 bases each). CDR3 length equals 13 residues. Per the germline V gene, CDR1 is SEHNR and CDR2 is FQNEAQ (reference sequence). V shed 6 bases and J shed 2 bases, with 11 bases lying between them. In DNA, the CDR3 is TGTGCCAGCAGAGGGGACGGAGCCTACGAGCAGTACTTC. Translation: CASRGDGAYEQYF.

A few counts support this clonotype. The chain employs TRBV29-1 and TRBJ1-1; no clear D. Per the germline V gene, CDR1 is SQVTM and CDR2 is ANQGSEA. The CDR3 has 11 residues. Trimming cost V 8 bases and J 4 bases, with 11 bases left between them. CDR3 region: CSLRTVTEAFF. CDR3 sequence (DNA): TGCAGCCTCAGAACCGTCACTGAAGCTTTCTTT. The whole variable domain, remainder taken from reference TRBV29-1 and TRBJ1-1, is SAVISQKPSRDICQRGTSLTIQCQVDSQVTMMFWYRQQPGQSLTLIATANQGSEATYESGFVIDKFPISRPNLTFSTLTVSNMSPEDSSIYLCSLRTVTEAFFGQGTRLTVV.

The CDR3 nucleotides are TGTGCCAGCAGAGATAGACCACCGGACAGGGTGTATGGCTACACCTTC. It codes for CASRDRPPDRVYGYTF. The chain carries TRBV2 and TRBJ1-2, with 8 bases aligning to TRBD1. The CDR3 runs to 16 residues. J gave up 5 bases and V 6 bases, and 14 bases lay outside the gene matches. CDR1 is SNHLY and CDR2 is FYNNEI in the germline V gene.

V is TRBV2 and J is TRBJ2-1; D gene uncertain. The CDR3 totals 13 residues. Trimming shortened V by 5 bases and J by 5 bases, and 10 bases separated the two germline ends. CDR1 and CDR2 from the germline V gene are SNHLY and FYNNEI. The CDR3: CASSKLRNNEQFF. DNA for the CDR3: TGTGCCAGCAGTAAACTTCGCAACAATGAGCAGTTCTTC.